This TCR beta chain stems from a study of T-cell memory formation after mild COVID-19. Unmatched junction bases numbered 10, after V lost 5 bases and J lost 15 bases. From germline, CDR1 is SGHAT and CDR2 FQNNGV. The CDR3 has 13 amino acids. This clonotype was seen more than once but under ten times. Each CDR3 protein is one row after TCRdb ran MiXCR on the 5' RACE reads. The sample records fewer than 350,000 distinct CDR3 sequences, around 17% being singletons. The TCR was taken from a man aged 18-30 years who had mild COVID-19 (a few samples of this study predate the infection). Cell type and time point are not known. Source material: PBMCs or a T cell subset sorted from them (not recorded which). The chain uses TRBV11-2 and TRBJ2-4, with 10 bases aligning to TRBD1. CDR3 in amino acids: CASSIQTGGVGYF. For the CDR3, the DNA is TGTGCCAGCAGCATCCAGACAGGGGGCGTGGGGTACTTC.